What follows is one T cell receptor (beta chain) and its context. This clone has only one observation. Its antigen has not been determined. No much larger clone exists at a distance of one base, and base qualities are not known. The immunoSEQ Platform was used to amplify TCRbeta CDR3 regions from extracted genomic DNA. Multiplex PCR, high-throughput sequencing and a vendor bioinformatics pipeline were combined in the immunoSEQ assay. The authors' analysis ran thus. After discarding non-productive sequences and any CDR3s under 4 amino acids in length, clonotype frequencies were recalculated for each sample. In immunoSEQ Analyzer 2.0, a clonotype counted as shared when the CDR3 amino acid, V gene and J gene sequences were identical. Repertoire overlap was normalized by dividing shared clonotype counts by the product of both clone-set sizes, scaled by 1000 into arbitrary units. TCRdb took over this immuneACCESS table, retaining in-frame rearrangements with V and J assigned. Such tables are incomplete; in checked studies, under half of the missing clones stem from an unresolved V gene, and the remainder is unexplained. Clone size and V and J calls were adopted from that table, with D and trimming inferred from the DNA. Present in this sample are fewer than 8,000 clones, roughly three fifths of which were seen just once. The biggest ten clones account for roughly 30% of the sample.

This sample is part of a study of memory B cells and T cells in multiple sclerosis (dated by TCRdb to between 2018 and 2020). About the study as a whole: The study compared TCR beta repertoires of autoproliferating peripheral T cells with brain lesion-infiltrating T cells in multiple sclerosis patients. Two multiple sclerosis patients, for whom either brain lesions at autopsy or brain-infiltrating cells from biopsy were available, were included in TCR sequencing.

Broader findings and caveats from the paper: Clone-set sizes differed between compartments, which influenced counts of shared clonotypes and required normalization.

PBMCs were isolated by Ficoll density gradient centrifugation and were cryopreserved before use. Sequencing was performed on memory (CD45RO+) CD8+ T cells from blood. The cell subset or site label corresponds to: CD45RO+ memory T cells sorted from peripheral blood. The TCR was taken from a human donor with multiple sclerosis.

The CDR3 region reads CASSPGTVFTNYGYTF. The nucleotide sequence reads TGTGCCAGTAGTCCAGGGACAGTCTTTACTAACTATGGCTACACCTTC. The chain is made from TRBV19 and TRBJ1-2; 7 middle bases align to TRBD1. The junction shows trimming of 5 bases on V and 0 bases on J, and the gene matches do not reach 9 bases of it. CDR1 and CDR2 are read off the germline V gene (reference sequence) as LNHDA and SQIVND. From the cysteine through the phenylalanine, the CDR3 covers 16 amino acids. Just CDR3 DNA is preserved here, 48 bases in frame from base 1.